Shown below are 17 T cell receptor beta chains from a single sample sequenced in a study of T cell responses to AZD1222 COVID-19 vaccine. Profiling relied on immunoSEQ multiplex PCR, and the TCRdb table lists in-frame clones only, not all of them. The sample consists of fewer than 250,000 clones, approximately 92% of them appearing once. The sample consisted of peripheral blood, taken on day 0 of AZD1222 vaccination. The receptors originated from an adult in good health.

The CDR3 region has the DNA TGTGCCAGCGAACCTACAGGGGGCGGGCAGCCCCAGCATTTT. Translating it yields CASEPTGGGQPQHF. The chain carries TRBV6-6 and TRBJ1-5; 9 bases agree with TRBD1. The CDR3 is 14 amino acids. Germline V lookup: CDR1 MNHNY, CDR2 SVGAGI (reference sequence). V dropped 8 bases and J dropped 7; count of bases not matched to a gene: 9.

The CDR3 DNA is TGTGCCAGCAGCTCTAGACATAATAATTCACCCCTCCACTTT. Amino acids: CASSSRHNNSPLHF. The J gene is TRBJ1-6, the V gene TRBV7-2; D call uncertain. This CDR3 spans 14 amino acids. The V gene lost 4 bases and the J gene lost 5 bases, with 9 bases spanning the gap. Germline V gives CDR1 SGHTA, CDR2 FQGNSA.

This clone was seen a few times. CDR3 sequence reads: CASSLGQGGGEKLFF. DNA for the CDR3: TGCGCCAGCAGCCTGGGACAGGGAGGAGGAGAAAAACTGTTTTTT. The chain employs TRBV5-1 and TRBJ1-4; 9 bases match TRBD1. The V gene end was trimmed by 4 bases and the J gene end by 8 bases; junction bases not matched to a gene: 9. The germline CDR1 and CDR2 sequences are SGHRS and YFSETQ. The CDR3 is made up of 15 amino acids.

The V gene is TRBV28, the J gene TRBJ1-6; D is undetermined. Germline CDR1 MDHEN, CDR2 SYDVKM. Trimming shortened V by 4 bases and J by 3 bases, and 4 bases separated the two germline ends. The CDR3 runs to 13 residues. The CDR3 nucleotides are TGTGCCAGCAGTTCTAACTATAATTCACCCCTCCACTTT. This gives the protein CASSSNYNSPLHF.

The gene calls are TRBV6-2 or TRBV6-3 and TRBJ1-4; D uncertain. The length of the CDR3 is 14 residues. CDR1 MNHEY and CDR2 SVGEGT come from the germline V gene. The V end was cut by 1 base, the J end by 8 bases, with 11 bases between. The chain's CDR3 is CASSYYQEGEKLFF. The CDR3 region has the DNA TGTGCCAGCAGTTACTACCAGGAGGGAGAAAAACTGTTTTTT.

V usage is TRBV10-3 and J usage is TRBJ2-3; 7 bases are shared with TRBD1. This CDR3 has 14 amino acids. The V gene end was trimmed by 2 bases and the J gene end by 4 bases; junction bases not matched to a gene: 3. Germline V gene sequence: CDR1 ENHRY, CDR2 SYGVKD. CDR3 in amino acids: CAISEGDRADTQYF. CDR3 nucleotide sequence: TGTGCCATCAGTGAGGGTGACAGGGCAGATACGCAGTATTTT.

This chain joins TRBV15 and TRBJ1-5; tentatively, D is TRBD1 (5 bases). CDR1 is LNHNV and CDR2 is YYDKDF in the germline V gene (reference sequence). CDR3 length equals 13 residues. V was clipped by 5 bases and J by 6 bases, with 11 bases between them. CDR3 sequence: CATSPWTTQPQHF. The DNA of the CDR3 is TGTGCCACCAGCCCTTGGACAACTCAGCCCCAGCATTTT.

The chain combines TRBV6-2 or TRBV6-3 with TRBJ2-7; D might be TRBD1 (6 bases). The CDR3 runs to 13 residues. Germline V gene sequence: CDR1 MNHEY, CDR2 SVGEGT. Trimming pared 2 bases from V and 3 bases from J, leaving 8 bases between. The CDR3 DNA is TGTGCCAGCAGTTACGTGGGACACTACGAGCAGTACTTC. This codes for CASSYVGHYEQYF.

This clone was seen a single time. The chain combines TRBV7-9 with TRBJ1-6; D is possibly TRBD1 (6 bases). Germline CDR1 and CDR2: SEHNR and FQNEAQ (reference sequence). The germline V and J ends were trimmed by 1 base and 14 bases, with 12 bases remaining between them. The CDR3 runs 13 residues. The CDR3 reads CASSLESGESLHF. The CDR3 DNA is TGTGCCAGCAGCTTAGAATCAGGGGAATCCCTCCACTTT.

J is TRBJ1-2 and V is TRBV6-2 or TRBV6-3; 7 positions agree with TRBD1. The germline V gene encodes CDR1 MNHEY and CDR2 SVGEGT. V lost 0 bases, J lost 8 bases, and 9 bases stayed unmatched. The CDR3 has 15 residues. The CDR3 DNA follows: TGTGCCAGCAGTTACTCGTTCCCAGCAGGGGGAGGCTACACCTTC. Its protein product is CASSYSFPAGGGYTF.

The chain is built from TRBV19 and TRBJ1-1; D remains unclear. CDR1 LNHDA and CDR2 SQIVND come from the germline V gene (reference sequence). The V end lost 4 bases, the J end lost 0 bases, and 12 bases lay between the germline ends. The CDR3 is 15 residues long. The CDR3 DNA follows: TGTGCCAGTAGTACCTCGACGGTCATGAACACTGAAGCTTTCTTT. As protein: CASSTSTVMNTEAFF. The whole variable domain, filled in from reference TRBV19 and TRBJ1-1, reads DGGITQSPKYLFRKEGQNVTLSCEQNLNHDAMYWYRQDPGQGLRLIYYSQIVNDFQKGDIAEGYSVSREKKESFPLTVTSAQKNPTAFYLCASSTSTVMNTEAFFGQGTRLTVV.

CDR3 region: CASSLAGSDYEQYF. CDR3 in DNA: TGCGCCAGCAGCTTGGCCGGCAGTGACTACGAGCAGTACTTC. J is TRBJ2-7 and V is TRBV5-1; D is undetermined. V lost 0 bases and J 3 bases, leaving 10 bases between the germline ends. CDR1 SGHRS and CDR2 YFSETQ come from the germline V gene. The CDR3 is made up of 14 amino acids.

V and J are TRBV5-1 and TRBJ1-1; D ambiguous. The V and J ends lost 4 bases and 1 base respectively, with 8 bases between them. Per germline, CDR1 SGHRS and CDR2 YFSETQ. The CDR3 is made up of 13 amino acids. CDR3 coding DNA: TGCGCCAGCAGCCTTAACACGAACACTGAAGCTTTCTTT. Amino acid sequence: CASSLNTNTEAFF.

The V and J genes are TRBV5-1 and TRBJ2-5, with D possibly matching TRBD2 (5 bases). The CDR3 totals 13 residues. V dropped 9 bases and J dropped 0 bases, with 12 bases sitting between them. Germline CDR1 SGHRS, CDR2 YFSETQ. CDR3 amino acids: CATSSGYQETQYF. In DNA form, the CDR3 reads TGCGCCACCTCATCGGGGTACCAAGAGACCCAGTACTTC.

Notes on this clone: The junction and the germline gene differ at one end; a read error may be behind it. This rearrangement joins TRBV3-1 (or the pseudogene TRBV3-2) to TRBJ1-2, with 10 bases fitting TRBD1. Per germline, CDR1 LGHDT and CDR2 YNNKEL (reference sequence). The length of the CDR3 is 13 residues. The CDR3 protein is CASSELSGTGAFF. The CDR3 nucleotides read TGTGCCAGCAGCGAACTGTCCGGGACAGGGGCATTCTTC.

The gene calls are TRBV4-3 and TRBJ1-5; TRBD1 is a possible D gene (6 bases). This CDR3 has 15 residues. Germline V gives CDR1 LGHNA, CDR2 YSLEER. V lost 0 bases, J lost 9 bases, and 15 bases lay in between. Here the CDR3 reads CASSQDPLQGAPQHF. As DNA, the CDR3 is TGCGCCAGCAGCCAAGATCCCCTACAGGGAGCGCCCCAGCATTTT.

This rearrangement joins TRBV18 to TRBJ2-1; 11 nucleotides align to TRBD2. The CDR3 loop spans 20 amino acids. Germline V lookup: CDR1 KGHSH, CDR2 LQKENI. The junction had 16 bases not matched to a gene; V was cut back by 6 bases and J by 0 bases. The CDR3 here is CASSLGRLAGGLSSYNEQFF. The DNA for the CDR3 is TGTGCCAGCTCCCTTGGCAGGCTAGCGGGGGGTCTGAGCTCCTACAATGAGCAGTTCTTC.